The rows below give T cell receptor beta chains drawn from one sample of a study of HIV-infected patients and healthy controls. Each CDR3 protein gets one entry after TCRdb re-called the 5' RACE reads with MiXCR. The table records approximately 15,000 distinct CDR3 sequences, 9% to 15% of them present only once. The sequences come from blood, collected during antiretroviral therapy. These receptors were taken from an adult with HIV infection. The donor label of this sample is uncertain. CDR3s include the opening cysteine and the closing phenylalanine or tryptophan. Each record gives: J gene, V gene, clone size, D gene, CDR3 DNA, CDR3 protein. D genes are given only for firm matches. The size of a clone is reported for some rows only, either as once, few or many, or as a class for expanded clones.

J: TRBJ2-3; V: TRBV28; size: many; D: TRBD1; DNA: TGTGCCAGCAGTTCCTCCCGCGACAGGGGGCCCGACCTAGCCACAGATACGCAGTATTTT; CDR3: CASSSSRDRGPDLATDTQYF
J: TRBJ2-2; V: TRBV28; size: .; D: .; DNA: TGTGCCAGCACCTCCGGTGGTGGTGGTCACACCGGGGAGCTGTTTTTT; CDR3: CASTSGGGGHTGELFF
J: TRBJ2-1; V: TRBV20-1; size: many; D: TRBD2; DNA: TGCAGTGCCGGACTAGCGGGAGACTACAATGAGCAGTTCTTC; CDR3: CSAGLAGDYNEQFF
J: TRBJ2-5; V: TRBV18; size: many; D: TRBD1; DNA: TGTGCCAGCTCACCCTGGACAGGAGAAAGAGAGACCCAGTACTTC; CDR3: CASSPWTGERETQYF
J: TRBJ1-1; V: TRBV12-3/TRBV12-4; size: many; D: .; DNA: TGTGCCAGCAGTTTAACCCCGGGCGGGAACACTGAAGCTTTCTTT; CDR3: CASSLTPGGNTEAFF
J: TRBJ2-1; V: TRBV11-1; size: many; D: TRBD2; DNA: TGTGCCAGCAGCTTAGGGAGACTAGCGTCCTCCTACAATGAGCAGTTCTTC; CDR3: CASSLGRLASSYNEQFF
J: TRBJ2-2; V: TRBV28; size: .; D: TRBD2; DNA: TGTGCCAGCAGTTTATGGGCTAGCGGGAGGAATACCGGGGAGCTGTTTTTT; CDR3: CASSLWASGRNTGELFF
J: TRBJ2-1; V: TRBV5-1; size: .; D: .; DNA: TGCGCCAGCAGCTTCCTAGGCAATGAGCAGTTCTTC; CDR3: CASSFLGNEQFF
J: TRBJ2-3; V: TRBV29-1; size: few; D: .; DNA: TGCAGCGTAAACATTCCCCCCGATACGCAGTATTTT; CDR3: CSVNIPPDTQYF
J: TRBJ1-1; V: TRBV29-1; size: .; D: .; DNA: TGCAGCGTAACCTCAGGGGCCGGGGGCACTGAAGCTTTCTTT; CDR3: CSVTSGAGGTEAFF